The source of this T cell receptor (beta chain) is a study of cytomegalovirus exposure and HLA in healthy donors. Overall study results and limits: Using the classifier, cytomegalovirus status was reportedly diagnosed with high specificity and sensitivity. Overall, about 160 TCR beta chains were annotated as cytomegalovirus-associated. Some public TCRs appeared in many individuals, while most sequences were rare.

CDR1 and CDR2 from the germline V gene are GTSNPN and SVGIG (reference sequence). This CDR3 contains 15 residues. V was clipped by 1 base and J by 6 bases, with 16 bases between them. A word on this clone: Antigen unknown.

Clones were read by immunoSEQ multiplex PCR, and TCRdb kept only the in-frame ones, dropping some. The data show around 190,000 clones, approximately 78% seen once. This TCR came from a woman aged 25-40 years in good health and CMV-seronegative. Sequencing input: PBMCs. This chain connects TRBV30 to TRBJ1-3; D gene unclear. The CDR3 DNA is TGTGCCTGGAGTGGCGGAAGCCCCCTGGAAAACACCATATATTTT. Translating gives CAWSGGSPLENTIYF. Drawing the rest from reference TRBV30 and TRBJ1-3, the complete variable domain is SQTIHQWPATLVQPVGSPLSLECTVEGTSNPNLYWYRQAAGRGLQLLFYSVGIGQISSEVPQNLSASRPQDRQFILSSKKLLLSDSGFYLCAWSGGSPLENTIYFGEGSWLTVV.